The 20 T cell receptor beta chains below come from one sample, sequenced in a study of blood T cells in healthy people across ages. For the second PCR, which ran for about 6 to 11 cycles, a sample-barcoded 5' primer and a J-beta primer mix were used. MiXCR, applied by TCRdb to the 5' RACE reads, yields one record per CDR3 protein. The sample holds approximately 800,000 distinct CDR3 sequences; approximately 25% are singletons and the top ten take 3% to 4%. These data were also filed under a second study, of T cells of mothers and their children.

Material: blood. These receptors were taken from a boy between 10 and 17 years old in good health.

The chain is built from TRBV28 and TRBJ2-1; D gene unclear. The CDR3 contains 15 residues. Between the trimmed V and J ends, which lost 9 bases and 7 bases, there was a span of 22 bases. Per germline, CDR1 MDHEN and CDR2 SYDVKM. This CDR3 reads CASRVGVPLGNEQFF. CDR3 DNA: TGTGCCAGTAGAGTCGGAGTCCCCCTTGGGAATGAGCAGTTCTTC. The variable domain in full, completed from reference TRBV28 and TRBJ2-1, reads DVKVTQSSRYLVKRTGEKVFLECVQDMDHENMFWYRQDPGLGLRLIYFSYDVKMKEKGDIPEGYSVSREKKERFSLILESASTNQTSMYLCASRVGVPLGNEQFFGPGTRLTVL.

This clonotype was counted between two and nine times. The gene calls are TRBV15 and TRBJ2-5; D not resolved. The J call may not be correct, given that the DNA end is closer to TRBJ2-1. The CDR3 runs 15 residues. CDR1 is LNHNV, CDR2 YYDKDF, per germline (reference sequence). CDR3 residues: CATSRDPAQIGEQFF. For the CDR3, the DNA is TGTGCCACCAGCAGAGATCCAGCACAGATCGGTGAGCAGTTCTTC.

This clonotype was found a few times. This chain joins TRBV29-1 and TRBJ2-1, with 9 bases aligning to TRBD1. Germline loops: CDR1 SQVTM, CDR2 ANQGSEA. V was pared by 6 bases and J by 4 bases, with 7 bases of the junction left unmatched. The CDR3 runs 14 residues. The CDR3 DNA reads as TGCAGCGTAACCCGGGACAGGGCATACAATGAGCAGTTCTTC. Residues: CSVTRDRAYNEQFF.

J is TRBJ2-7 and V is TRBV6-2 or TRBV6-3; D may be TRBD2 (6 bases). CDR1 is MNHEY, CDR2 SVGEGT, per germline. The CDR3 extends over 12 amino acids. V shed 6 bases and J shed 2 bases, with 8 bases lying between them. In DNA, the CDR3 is TGTGCCAGCAGCTGGGGGGCCTACGAGCAGTACTTC. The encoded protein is CASSWGAYEQYF.

In nucleotides, the CDR3 is TGTGCCAGCAGCTTCCCCCGGGAGGATACGCAGTATTTT. Protein sequence: CASSFPREDTQYF. This chain uses TRBV7-9 with TRBJ2-3; D is perhaps TRBD2 (6 bases). The V gene's germline CDR1 is SEHNR and CDR2 FQNEAQ (reference sequence). The CDR3 loop spans 13 amino acids. The V gene lost 3 bases and the J gene lost 6 bases, with 10 bases spanning the gap.

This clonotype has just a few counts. The CDR3 nucleotides read TGTGCCAGCAGCTTCTCGGGCGGGGGCGCGGGGTTCTTC. This sequence encodes CASSFSGGGAGFF. The chain has TRBV11-2 and TRBJ2-1, with a weak D call TRBD2 (7 bases). Trimming took off 3 bases at V and 15 bases at J, with 18 bases between the two ends. The length of the CDR3 is 13 residues. The V gene's germline CDR1 is SGHAT and CDR2 FQNNGV.

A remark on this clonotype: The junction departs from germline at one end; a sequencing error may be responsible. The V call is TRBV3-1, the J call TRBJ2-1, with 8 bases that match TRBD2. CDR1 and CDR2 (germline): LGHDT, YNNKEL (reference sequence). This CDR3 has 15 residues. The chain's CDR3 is CASSNLAGPAGEQLF. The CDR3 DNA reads TGTGCCAGCAGTAACCTAGCGGGTCCAGCGGGTGAGCAGCTCTTC.

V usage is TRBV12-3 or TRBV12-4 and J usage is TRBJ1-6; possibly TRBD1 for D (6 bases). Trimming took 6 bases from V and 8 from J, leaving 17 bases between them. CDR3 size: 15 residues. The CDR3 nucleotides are TGTGCCAGCAGGCTTAGGACAGCCGATCATTCACCCCTCCACTTT. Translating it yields CASRLRTADHSPLHF.

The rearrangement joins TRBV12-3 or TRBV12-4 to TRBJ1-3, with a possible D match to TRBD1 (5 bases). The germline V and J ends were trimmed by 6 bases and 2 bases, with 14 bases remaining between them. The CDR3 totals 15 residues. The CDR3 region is CASSPGGAAGNTIYF. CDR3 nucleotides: TGTGCCAGCAGCCCCGGGGGAGCGGCTGGAAACACCATATATTTT.

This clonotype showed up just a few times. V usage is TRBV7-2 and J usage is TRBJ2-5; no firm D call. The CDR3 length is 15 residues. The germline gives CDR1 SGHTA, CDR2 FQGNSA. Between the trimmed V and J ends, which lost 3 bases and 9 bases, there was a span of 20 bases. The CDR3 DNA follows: TGTGCCAGCAGCTTGGGGTCCATTTTAATTCGGGCCCAGTACTTC. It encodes CASSLGSILIRAQYF.

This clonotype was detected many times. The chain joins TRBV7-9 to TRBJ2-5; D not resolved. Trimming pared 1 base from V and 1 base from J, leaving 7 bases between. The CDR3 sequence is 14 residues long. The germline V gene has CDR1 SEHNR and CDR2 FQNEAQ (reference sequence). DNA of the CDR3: TGTGCCAGCAGCTTAGTCGGATCCCAAGAGACCCAGTACTTC. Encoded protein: CASSLVGSQETQYF.

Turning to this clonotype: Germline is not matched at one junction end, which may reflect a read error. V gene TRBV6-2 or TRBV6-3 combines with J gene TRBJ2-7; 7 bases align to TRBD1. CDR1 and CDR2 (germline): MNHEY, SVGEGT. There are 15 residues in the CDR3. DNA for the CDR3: TGTGCCAGCAGTTACTCCCGGGACAGTTCCTACGAGCAGTGCTTC. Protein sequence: CASSYSRDSSYEQCF.

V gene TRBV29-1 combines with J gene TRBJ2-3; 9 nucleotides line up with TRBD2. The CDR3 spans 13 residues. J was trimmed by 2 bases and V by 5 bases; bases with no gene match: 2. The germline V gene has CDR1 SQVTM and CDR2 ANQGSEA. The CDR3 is CSVLAGDTDTQYF. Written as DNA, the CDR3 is TGCAGCGTTTTAGCGGGAGACACAGATACGCAGTATTTT.

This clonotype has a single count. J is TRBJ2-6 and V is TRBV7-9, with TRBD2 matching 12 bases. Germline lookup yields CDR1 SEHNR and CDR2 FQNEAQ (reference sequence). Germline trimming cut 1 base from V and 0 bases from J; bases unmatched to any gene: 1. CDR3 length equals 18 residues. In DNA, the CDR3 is TGTGCCAGCAGCTTAGGACTAGCGGGGGCCTCTGGGGCCAACGTCCTGACTTTC. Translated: CASSLGLAGASGANVLTF. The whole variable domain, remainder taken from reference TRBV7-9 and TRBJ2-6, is DTGVSQNPRHKITKRGQNVTFRCDPISEHNRLYWYRQTLGQGPEFLTYFQNEAQLEKSRLLSDRFSAERPKGSFSTLEIQRTEQGDSAMYLCASSLGLAGASGANVLTFGAGSRLTVL.

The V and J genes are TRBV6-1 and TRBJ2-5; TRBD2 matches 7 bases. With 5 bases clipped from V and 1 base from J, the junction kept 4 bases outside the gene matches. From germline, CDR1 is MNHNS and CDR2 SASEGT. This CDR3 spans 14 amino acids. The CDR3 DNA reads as TGTGCCAGCAGTCCAGCGGGGTTCCAAGAGACCCAGTACTTC. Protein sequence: CASSPAGFQETQYF.

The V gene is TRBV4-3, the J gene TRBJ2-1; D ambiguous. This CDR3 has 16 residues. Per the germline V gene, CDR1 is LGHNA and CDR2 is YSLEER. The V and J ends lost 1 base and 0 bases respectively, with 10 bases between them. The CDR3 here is CASSQVAASSYNEQFF. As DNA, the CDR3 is TGCGCCAGCAGCCAAGTGGCGGCGAGCTCCTACAATGAGCAGTTCTTC.

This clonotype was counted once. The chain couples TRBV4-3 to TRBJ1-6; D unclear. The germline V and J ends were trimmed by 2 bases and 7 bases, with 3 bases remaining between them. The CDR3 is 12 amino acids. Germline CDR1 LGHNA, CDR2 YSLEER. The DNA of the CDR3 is TGCGCCAGCAGCCAACTCAATTCACCCCTCCACTTT. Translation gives CASSQLNSPLHF.

The CDR3 nucleotides read TGTGCCAGCAGTTTAGCCCCCAATCGGTTACGCCCACAAGAGACCCAGTACTTC. It specifies CASSLAPNRLRPQETQYF. V and J are TRBV12-3 or TRBV12-4 and TRBJ2-5, with D uncertain. Trimming took off 0 bases at V and 2 bases at J, with 19 bases between the two ends. The CDR3 is 18 residues long.

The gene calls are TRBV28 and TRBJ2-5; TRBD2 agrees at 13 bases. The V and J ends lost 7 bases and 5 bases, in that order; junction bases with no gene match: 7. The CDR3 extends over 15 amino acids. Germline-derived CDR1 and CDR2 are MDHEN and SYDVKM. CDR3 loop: CASTSGGLAGETQYF. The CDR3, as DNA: TGTGCCAGCACCTCAGGGGGACTAGCGGGGGAGACCCAGTACTTC. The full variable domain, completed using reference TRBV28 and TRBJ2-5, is DVKVTQSSRYLVKRTGEKVFLECVQDMDHENMFWYRQDPGLGLRLIYFSYDVKMKEKGDIPEGYSVSREKKERFSLILESASTNQTSMYLCASTSGGLAGETQYFGPGTRLLVL.

As DNA, the CDR3 is TGCGCCAGCAGTGATTTGGGACGGAAAAGGGCCGAGACCCAGTACTTC. It codes for CASSDLGRKRAETQYF. The chain uses TRBV10-2 and TRBJ2-5; D possibly uses TRBD1 or TRBD2 (5 bases each). CDR3 size: 16 residues. CDR1 is WSHSY, CDR2 SAAADI, per germline. V lost 3 bases and J lost 5, with 19 bases in between.